This entry concerns a single T cell receptor beta chain. Generated by immunoSEQ multiplex PCR, the TCRdb table keeps only in-frame clones and is missing some. The repertoire consists of about 520,000 clones, with 70% to 90% occurring once and the leading ten covering under 4%. The data belong to a study of blood T cell repertoires in COVID-19. Across the study: Researchers got acute and convalescent COVID-19 samples from the United States, Italy and Spain. PBMCs, B-cell-depleted T cells, or T cells were the source of the cDNA or gDNA that made up the material.

The sequenced sample consisted of peripheral blood. The sequence came from a human donor in a cohort sampled during active COVID-19.

CDR3 coding DNA: TGTGCCAGCAGCCAAGATCCAGCGGGGAATCAGCCCCAGCATTTT. Amino acids: CASSQDPAGNQPQHF. The chain uses TRBV3-1 (or the pseudogene TRBV3-2) and TRBJ1-5, with D hard to call. The germline V gene encodes CDR1 LGHDT and CDR2 YNNKEL (reference sequence). This CDR3 has 15 amino acids. Trimming left V 0 bases short and J 4 bases short, with 10 bases between.